A single TCR beta chain is shown here with its context. Its target is not known. This sample stems from a study of graft-versus-host responses after intestinal transplantation. Study-wide results and caveats: The authors found GvH clones in recipient marrow, some appearing first in ileum or blood.

V lost 2 bases, J lost 4 bases, and 12 bases lay in between. The CDR3 totals 14 residues. Germline V gene data show CDR1 as MNHNY and CDR2 as SVGAGI (reference sequence). The protocol was immunoSEQ multiplex PCR, while the TCRdb copy is restricted to in-frame clones and leaves out a portion. The sample has approximately 90,000 clones; about 90% are singletons. The receptor was isolated from a human donor who received an intestinal transplant. The chain uses TRBV6-6 and TRBJ2-7; D possibly uses TRBD1 or TRBD2 (5 bases each). This specimen was unstimulated CD8+ T cells sorted from spleen or lymph node cells, taken before intestinal transplant. CDR3 region: CASSYEGSGYEQYF. The DNA for the CDR3 is TGTGCCAGCAGTTACGAGGGGAGTGGGTACGAGCAGTACTTC.